The 18 T cell receptor beta chains listed next were all sequenced from one sample in a study of cytomegalovirus exposure and HLA in healthy donors. The PCR contained 60 Vbeta and 13 Jbeta primers. Some clones are missing from TCRdb's copy, which holds only in-frame ones; the method was immunoSEQ multiplex PCR. The repertoire includes more than 150,000 clones, around 80% of them detected once, and about 1.3% sits in the top ten. The specimen was PBMCs. The receptors originated from a girl aged 2-10 years in good health and CMV-seropositive.

The V and J genes are TRBV9 and TRBJ1-2; 8 bases are a match to TRBD1. There are 17 residues in the CDR3. CDR1 is SGDLS and CDR2 is YYNGEE in the germline V gene. The ends lost 3 bases at V and 2 bases at J; junction bases unmatched: 12. The DNA for the CDR3 is TGTGCCAGCAGCGCATCCTCGACAGGGGCCCAAAACTATGGCTACACCTTC. Translating gives CASSASSTGAQNYGYTF. Complete variable domain (other parts from reference TRBV9 and TRBJ1-2): DSGVTQTPKHLITATGQRVTLRCSPRSGDLSVYWYQQSLDQGLQFLIQYYNGEERAKGNILERFSAQQFPDLHSELNLSSLELGDSALYFCASSASSTGAQNYGYTFGSGTRLTVV.

CDR3 nucleotides: TGTGCCAGCAGGGAGGGGAGGTTGCGCCCTGAAGCTTTCTTT. Encoded protein: CASREGRLRPEAFF. This chain uses TRBV6-5 with TRBJ1-1; D perhaps matches TRBD1 (5 bases). Trimming took 6 bases from V and 6 from J, leaving 17 bases between them. The germline V gene encodes CDR1 MNHEY and CDR2 SVGAGI. The CDR3 consists of 14 residues.

This clone was detected a few times. The rearrangement joins TRBV27 to TRBJ1-5; 8 bases line up with TRBD1. Losses at the gene ends were 6 bases for V and 6 bases for J; bases not matched to a gene: 7. Germline CDR1 is MNHEY and CDR2 is SMNVEV (reference sequence). The length of the CDR3 is 14 residues. CDR3 amino acids: CASRGPGGGQPQHF. The CDR3 DNA sequence: TGTGCCAGCAGGGGACCAGGGGGCGGTCAGCCCCAGCATTTT.

J is TRBJ1-2 and V is TRBV6-1, with 7 bases aligning to TRBD1. The V gene's germline CDR1 is MNHNS and CDR2 SASEGT. CDR3 size: 14 residues. After removal of 2 bases from V and 4 bases from J, the junction contained 4 bases not matched to a gene. CDR3 sequence: CASSERRGVYGYTF. As DNA, the CDR3 is TGTGCCAGCAGTGAACGCAGGGGGGTCTATGGCTACACCTTC.

The chain couples TRBV7-9 to TRBJ2-1; 7 positions agree with TRBD2. This CDR3 comprises 18 residues. Germline values: CDR1 SEHNR, CDR2 FQNEAQ (reference sequence). Trimming at V came to 5 bases and at J to 0 bases, leaving 13 bases not matched to a gene. CDR3 sequence reads: CASSPGRIGGSSYNEQFF. The CDR3 DNA reads as TGTGCCAGCAGCCCAGGGAGGATCGGCGGGAGCTCCTACAATGAGCAGTTCTTC.

The rearrangement joins TRBV6-1 to TRBJ1-5; TRBD1 matches at 9 bases. CDR1 MNHNS and CDR2 SASEGT come from the germline V gene. V lost 1 base, J lost 1 base, and 8 bases stayed unmatched. The CDR3 is 18 residues long. Written as DNA, the CDR3 is TGTGCCAGCAGTGAAGTTGGTGGACAGGGGCGAAGCAATCAGCCCCAGCATTTT. Its protein is CASSEVGGQGRSNQPQHF.

The chain joins TRBV5-1 to TRBJ2-1; 8 nucleotides agree with TRBD1. Losses at the gene ends were 3 bases for V and 7 bases for J; bases not matched to a gene: 12. CDR3 size: 16 residues. Germline V gives CDR1 SGHRS, CDR2 YFSETQ. The CDR3 sequence: CASSWTTGALRNEQFF. The CDR3 DNA reads as TGCGCCAGCAGCTGGACGACAGGGGCTTTACGTAATGAGCAGTTCTTC.

The gene calls are TRBV4-1 and TRBJ2-2; possibly TRBD1 for D (5 bases). The length of the CDR3 is 14 residues. Trimming took 0 bases from V and 8 from J, leaving 10 bases between them. Germline assignment: CDR1 MGHRA and CDR2 YSYEKL. CDR3 sequence reads: CASSQEVRGGELFF. CDR3 sequence (DNA): TGCGCCAGCAGCCAAGAAGTTAGGGGAGGGGAGCTGTTTTTT.

Here the CDR3 reads CASSLGTGVTTNEKLFF. CDR3 sequence (DNA): TGTGCCAGCAGCTTGGGTACAGGTGTGACAACTAATGAAAAACTGTTTTTT. This chain links TRBV11-2 with TRBJ1-4, with D perhaps matching TRBD1 (5 bases). The CDR3 has 17 residues. The V gene lost 3 bases and the J gene lost 0 bases, with 14 bases spanning the gap. Germline CDR1 and CDR2: SGHAT and FQNNGV.

The chain links TRBV7-3 to TRBJ1-2, with 9 bases lining up with TRBD1. Germline CDR1 reads SGHTA; CDR2 reads FQGTGA. Trimming took 5 bases from V and 3 from J; bases not matched to a gene: 1. This CDR3 has 13 residues. The CDR3 loop is CASSRTGDYGYTF. CDR3 DNA: TGTGCCAGCAGCCGGACAGGGGACTATGGCTACACCTTC.

The rearrangement joins TRBV5-6 to TRBJ1-2; D is undetermined. Looked up from germline, CDR1 is SGHDT and CDR2 is YYEEEE. This CDR3 is built from 13 residues. Trimming removed 3 bases from V and 4 bases from J, with 10 bases in between. DNA for the CDR3: TGTGCCAGCAGCTCCCCCGACACCTATGGCTACACCTTC. Encoded protein: CASSSPDTYGYTF. The whole variable domain, filled in from reference TRBV5-6 and TRBJ1-2, reads DAGVTQSPTHLIKTRGQQVTLRCSPKSGHDTVSWYQQALGQGPQFIFQYYEEEERQRGNFPDRFSGHQFPNYSSELNVNALLLGDSALYLCASSSPDTYGYTFGSGTRLTVV.

V gene TRBV29-1 combines with J gene TRBJ2-1; a possible D gene is TRBD1 (6 bases). There are 16 residues in the CDR3. The V gene lost 0 bases and the J gene lost 4 bases, with 16 bases spanning the gap. Germline V lookup: CDR1 SQVTM, CDR2 ANQGSEA. This chain's CDR3 is CSVEDTWAGDYNEQFF. DNA of the CDR3: TGCAGCGTTGAAGATACTTGGGCAGGGGATTACAATGAGCAGTTCTTC.

The chain has TRBV6-1 and TRBJ2-7; tentative D call: TRBD1 (5 bases). This CDR3 contains 15 residues. V lost 1 base to trimming and J lost 2 bases, with 12 bases between them. In germline, CDR1 is MNHNS, CDR2 SASEGT. The CDR3 is CASSEGRTTAYEQYF. The CDR3 DNA reads as TGTGCCAGCAGTGAAGGGCGGACAACGGCCTACGAGCAGTACTTC.

CDR3 residues: CASSGTSLTGLGNTIYF. The DNA for the CDR3 is TGCGCCAGCAGCGGAACGAGCCTAACAGGGTTAGGAAACACCATATATTTT. The chain has TRBV5-1 and TRBJ1-3; D is possibly TRBD1 (6 bases). CDR3 length equals 17 residues. The V end lost 4 bases, the J end lost 4 bases, and 21 bases lay between the germline ends. Germline values: CDR1 SGHRS, CDR2 YFSETQ.

The V gene is TRBV4-1, the J gene TRBJ2-1; TRBD2 aligns across 12 bases. The CDR3 spans 18 residues. The trim removed 1 base at V and 3 bases at J, leaving 7 bases unmatched. The germline CDR1 and CDR2 sequences are MGHRA and YSYEKL. The CDR3 reads CASSQGASGRGFYNEQFF. The CDR3 DNA sequence: TGCGCCAGCAGCCAAGGTGCTAGCGGGAGGGGGTTCTACAATGAGCAGTTCTTC.

V is TRBV30 and J is TRBJ2-5, with 8 bases aligning to TRBD2. Judging by the DNA end, TRBJ2-7 fits better; the J call may be wrong. Germline V CDR1 and CDR2: GTSNPN, SVGIG (reference sequence). The length of the CDR3 is 12 residues. The chain's CDR3 is CACTGGAYEQYF. The CDR3 DNA reads as TGTGCCTGTACCGGGGGGGCCTACGAGCAGTACTTC.

The genes are TRBV9 and TRBJ2-7, with D perhaps matching TRBD1 (6 bases). The CDR3 is made up of 14 amino acids. The V and J ends lost 1 base and 0 bases respectively, with 8 bases between them. CDR1 is SGDLS, CDR2 YYNGEE, per germline. CDR3 DNA: TGTGCCAGCAGCGTAACAGGGACCTCCTACGAGCAGTACTTC. Translating gives CASSVTGTSYEQYF. The complete variable domain, with remaining parts taken from reference TRBV9 and TRBJ2-7, reads DSGVTQTPKHLITATGQRVTLRCSPRSGDLSVYWYQQSLDQGLQFLIQYYNGEERAKGNILERFSAQQFPDLHSELNLSSLELGDSALYFCASSVTGTSYEQYFGPGTRLTVT.

This chain links TRBV19 with TRBJ1-1; possible D gene TRBD1, 6 bases. Germline CDR1 and CDR2: LNHDA and SQIVND (reference sequence). The CDR3 loop spans 15 amino acids. Trimming pared 3 bases from V and 1 base from J, leaving 12 bases between. As DNA, the CDR3 is TGTGCCAGTAGTATCTTGGGACAAGGGAACACTGAAGCTTTCTTT. It encodes CASSILGQGNTEAFF. The full variable domain, with the rest looked up from reference TRBV19 and TRBJ1-1, is DGGITQSPKYLFRKEGQNVTLSCEQNLNHDAMYWYRQDPGQGLRLIYYSQIVNDFQKGDIAEGYSVSREKKESFPLTVTSAQKNPTAFYLCASSILGQGNTEAFFGQGTRLTVV.